This T cell receptor (beta chain) was found in a study of blood T cell repertoires in COVID-19. The ends were cut back, 1 base at V and 0 bases at J, with 7 bases in the middle. The CDR3 consists of 15 residues. Germline-derived CDR1 and CDR2 are MNHEY and SMNVEV (reference sequence). The protocol was immunoSEQ multiplex PCR, while the TCRdb copy is restricted to in-frame clones and leaves out a portion. There are 410,000 or so clones in the sample; approximately 90% occur only once, and about 1.6% lies in the top ten. The sequence was collected from a woman in her thirties or forties with COVID-19, enrolled during active disease. Sample: peripheral blood. The chain links TRBV27 to TRBJ1-3; D unresolved. CDR3 bases: TGTGCCAGCAGTTTATACGGAGACTCTGGAAACACCATATATTTT. Encoded protein: CASSLYGDSGNTIYF.